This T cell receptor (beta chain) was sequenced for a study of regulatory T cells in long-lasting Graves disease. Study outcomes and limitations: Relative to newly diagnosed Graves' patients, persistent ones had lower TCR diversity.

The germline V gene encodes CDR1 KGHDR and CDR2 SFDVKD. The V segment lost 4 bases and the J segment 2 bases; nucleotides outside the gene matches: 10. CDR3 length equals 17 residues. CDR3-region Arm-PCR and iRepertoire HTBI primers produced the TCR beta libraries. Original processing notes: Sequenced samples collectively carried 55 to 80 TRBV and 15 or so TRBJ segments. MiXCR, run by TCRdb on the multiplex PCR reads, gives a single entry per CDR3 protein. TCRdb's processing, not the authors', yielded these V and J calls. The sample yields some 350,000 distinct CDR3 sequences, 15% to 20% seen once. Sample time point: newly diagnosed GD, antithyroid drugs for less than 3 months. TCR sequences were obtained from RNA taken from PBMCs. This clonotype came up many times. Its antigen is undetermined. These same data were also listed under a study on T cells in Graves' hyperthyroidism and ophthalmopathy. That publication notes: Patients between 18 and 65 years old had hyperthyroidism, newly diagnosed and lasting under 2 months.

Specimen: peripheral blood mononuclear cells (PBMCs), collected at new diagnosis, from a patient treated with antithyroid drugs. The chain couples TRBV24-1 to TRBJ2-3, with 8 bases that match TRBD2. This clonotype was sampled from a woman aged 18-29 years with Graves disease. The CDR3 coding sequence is TGTGCCACCAGTGACCCCACGGGTAGCGGGAACACAGATACGCAGTATTTT. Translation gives CATSDPTGSGNTDTQYF.